This TCR beta chain was recovered during a study of CD8 T cells in Susac syndrome. The sequenced target, TCR beta, came from blood CD8+ and CD4+ T cells. Relapsing-remitting disease, either stable or active, was present in the multiple sclerosis controls, who were treatment-naive patients. The CD8+ and CD4+ T cells were isolated magnetically using a negative isolation approach, whereas the TEMRA cells were enriched by FACS. The RNA input was roughly 0.5 to 1 ug, and it was reverse transcribed with random hexamers. With immunoSEQ multiplex PCR, TCR beta CDR3 was amplified across 54 Vbeta and 13 Jbeta. TCRdb re-called the immunoSEQ multiplex PCR reads with MiXCR, one entry per CDR3 protein. The table has approximately 160,000 distinct CDR3 sequences, 94% seen once. This CDR3 spans 15 amino acids. V lost 5 bases, J lost 5 bases, and 18 bases lay in between. Germline V gene sequence: CDR1 KGHSH, CDR2 LQKENI.

The sequenced sample was CD4+ T cells from PBMCs. The receptor was derived from a human donor with multiple sclerosis. V and J are TRBV18 and TRBJ1-1, with TRBD1 as a possible D gene (6 bases). CDR3 residues: CASSFLQGAGTEAFF. CDR3 DNA: TGTGCCAGCTCATTCCTACAGGGAGCAGGAACTGAAGCTTTCTTT.